The clone carrying this T cell receptor (beta chain) was observed once. What it binds is unknown. Germline CDR1 SQVTM, CDR2 ANQGSEA. CDR3 size: 12 residues. V lost 4 bases to trimming and J lost 3 bases, with 10 bases between them. Sequencing was performed with immunoSEQ multiplex PCR; in TCRdb, only in-frame clones are kept and a portion is missing. The table includes around 31,000 clones, roughly 92% detected once. Surgery without prior neoadjuvant therapy was the treatment of the selected pancreatic ductal adenocarcinoma patients. The source of the sample is a study of T cells in pancreatic ductal adenocarcinoma. Study observations and caveats: Mean clonality was about 0.12 in tumors and around 0.068 in blood, not significantly different. Results skew toward the minority of patients with early-stage disease. Tumor-versus-blood clonality comparisons may be biased toward lower tumor diversity.

The chain couples TRBV29-1 to TRBJ2-7, with D possibly being TRBD1 (6 bases). Sequenced sample: PBMCs. This TCR was recovered from a human donor with pancreatic ductal adenocarcinoma. DNA of the CDR3: TGCAGCGTTGGACAGGACTTCTACGAGCAGTACTTC. Protein sequence: CSVGQDFYEQYF.